The entry that follows covers one T cell receptor (beta chain) sequence. Additional DNA sequences in this sample encode the identical CDR3. The protocol was immunoSEQ multiplex PCR, while the TCRdb copy is restricted to in-frame clones and leaves out a portion. The sample includes around 65,000 clones, 80% to 85% of them seen just once. This specimen comes from a study of blood T cell repertoires in COVID-19. This CDR3 is 14 amino acids long. Per the germline V gene, CDR1 is MDHEN and CDR2 is SYDVKM. V lost 8 bases, J lost 1 base, and 5 bases stayed unmatched. The receptor comes from a human donor in a cohort sampled during active COVID-19. The chain uses TRBV28 and TRBJ2-1, with 7 bases lining up with TRBD2. The sequenced sample was peripheral blood. CDR3 sequence (DNA): TGTGCCAGCTCACGGGGAGGGTCCTACAATGAGCAGTTCTTC. This gives the protein CASSRGGSYNEQFF.